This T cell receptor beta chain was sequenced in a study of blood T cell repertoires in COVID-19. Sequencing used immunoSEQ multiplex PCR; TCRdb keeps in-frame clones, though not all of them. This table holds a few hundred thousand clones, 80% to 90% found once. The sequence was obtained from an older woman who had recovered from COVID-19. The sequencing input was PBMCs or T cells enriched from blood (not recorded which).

The CDR3 loop reads CASSRTTGLNTEAFF. CDR3 nucleotide sequence: TGCGCCAGCAGCCGAACGACAGGGCTGAACACTGAAGCTTTCTTT. The rearrangement joins TRBV4-1 to TRBJ1-1, with 7 positions matching TRBD1. The junction had 5 bases not matched to a gene; V was cut back by 4 bases and J by 0 bases. Germline lookup yields CDR1 MGHRA and CDR2 YSYEKL. This CDR3 is built from 15 residues.